Following are 5 T cell receptor beta chains from one sample sequenced in a study of T cell repertoires in ileal Crohn's disease. Method: immunoSEQ multiplex PCR; TCRdb's copy keeps in-frame clones and lacks some. The sample yields over 5,000 clones, more than 65% seen once. Sample: ileal tissue. Every receptor here comes from an adult with Crohn's disease.

The V and J genes are TRBV7-6 and TRBJ2-1; 7 bases align to TRBD1. The germline V gene encodes CDR1 SGHVS and CDR2 FNYEAQ. This CDR3 contains 15 residues. V shed 5 bases and J 12 bases; nucleotides not matched to a gene: 16. CDR3 sequence: CASSGRQGRQIGQFF. The CDR3 DNA is TGTGCCAGCAGCGGAAGACAGGGTCGCCAGATTGGGCAGTTCTTC.

The chain is built from TRBV9 and TRBJ2-4; 9 nucleotides align to TRBD1. After removal of 2 bases from V and 9 bases from J, the junction contained 6 bases not matched to a gene. The CDR3 covers 14 residues. The V gene's germline CDR1 is SGDLS and CDR2 YYNGEE. The CDR3 DNA reads TGTGCCAGCAGCGTGGCAGAGGACAGGGGCATTCAGTACTTC. It encodes CASSVAEDRGIQYF.

The rearrangement links TRBV7-2 to TRBJ2-1, with 9 bases aligning to TRBD2. Trimming cost V 4 bases and J 5 bases; bases outside gene matches: 9. Germline lookup yields CDR1 SGHTA and CDR2 FQGNSA. The CDR3 is 16 amino acids. CDR3 nucleotides: TGTGCCAGCAGCTCCAGGACTAGCGCTATACACAATGAGCAGTTCTTC. This encodes CASSSRTSAIHNEQFF.

This clone was seen only once. The CDR3 nucleotides read TGTGCCAGCAAGTCTATCGGGACAGCTCAAGAGACCCAGTACTTC. This gives the protein CASKSIGTAQETQYF. The chain has TRBV6-5 and TRBJ2-5; TRBD1 agrees at 7 bases. The CDR3 is 15 residues long. V was clipped by 7 bases and J by 2 bases; unmatched bases: 10. Germline V gives CDR1 MNHEY, CDR2 SVGAGI.

The chain recombines TRBV6-5 with TRBJ1-4, with D possibly TRBD1 on 6 matching bases. Germline V gene data show CDR1 as MNHEY and CDR2 as SVGAGI. Trimming took 5 bases from V and 0 from J, leaving 10 bases between them. This CDR3 region has 15 residues. Here the CDR3 DNA reads TGTGCCAGCAGTCGGACAGAGGCAACTAATGAAAAACTGTTTTTT. It translates to CASSRTEATNEKLFF.